The clone carrying this T cell receptor (beta chain) was seen more than once but under ten times. CDR3 size: 16 residues. Germline lookup yields CDR1 LNHDA and CDR2 SQIVND (reference sequence). V lost 3 bases, J lost 4 bases, and 8 bases stayed unmatched. TCRdb redid the calling of the 5' RACE reads with MiXCR, one entry per CDR3 protein. The sample yields hundreds of thousands of distinct CDR3 sequences, roughly 4% seen once. This specimen belongs to a study of T cells after yellow fever vaccination. The J gene is TRBJ2-1, the V gene TRBV19; 8 bases agree with TRBD2. The sequenced sample was PBMCs, obtained on the day of the yellow fever booster vaccination. The sequence was collected from a young man who received the YFV17D yellow fever vaccine. CDR3 protein: CASSMKGTRPYNEQFF. In DNA, the CDR3 is TGTGCCAGTAGTATGAAGGGGACTAGACCTTACAATGAGCAGTTCTTC.